This TCR beta chain stems from a study of cytomegalovirus exposure and HLA in healthy donors. The germline CDR1 and CDR2 sequences are SQVTM and ANQGSEA. This CDR3 region has 14 residues. Trimming removed 6 bases from V and 0 bases from J; junction bases left unmatched: 7. The assay was immunoSEQ multiplex PCR, and TCRdb's table has in-frame clones only and misses some. The profile covers 75,000 to 100,000 clones, with around 96% appearing a single time and over 0.7% taken by the ten largest. The TCR originated in a man aged 18 to 35 in good health and CMV-seronegative. The material sequenced was PBMCs. The V and J genes are TRBV29-1 and TRBJ1-1, with 7 nucleotides matching TRBD1. The CDR3 coding sequence is TGCAGCGTCCGGACAGGTTCCCTGAACACTGAAGCTTTCTTT. Residues: CSVRTGSLNTEAFF.